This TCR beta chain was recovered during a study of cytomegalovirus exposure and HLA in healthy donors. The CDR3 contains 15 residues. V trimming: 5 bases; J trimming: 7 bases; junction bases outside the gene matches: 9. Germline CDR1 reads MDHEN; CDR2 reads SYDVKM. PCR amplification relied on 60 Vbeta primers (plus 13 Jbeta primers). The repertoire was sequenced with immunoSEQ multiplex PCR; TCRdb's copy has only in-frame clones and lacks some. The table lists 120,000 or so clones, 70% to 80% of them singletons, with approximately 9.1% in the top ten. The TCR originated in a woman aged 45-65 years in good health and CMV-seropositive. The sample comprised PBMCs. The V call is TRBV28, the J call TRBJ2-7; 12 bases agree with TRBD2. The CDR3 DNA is TGTGCCAGCAGTGAGACTAGCGGGAGTCGTAGGGAGCAGTACTTC. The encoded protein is CASSETSGSRREQYF.